The text below deals with one TCR beta chain. What it recognizes is unknown. This sample stems from a study of shared clonotypes between healthy human individuals. In the study overall: The study drew on a couple of women and three men aged 18 to 49 as donors.

The V and J ends lost 3 bases and 4 bases, in that order; junction bases with no gene match: 3. The CDR3 spans 14 residues. Germline-derived CDR1 and CDR2 are KGHSH and LQKENI. Study-wide results and limits: The small donor group covered limited genetic and exposure diversity. Approximately 5% of naive CD4 clonotypes were shared across a few donors.

The table came from immunoSEQ multiplex PCR; TCRdb's copy has only in-frame clones and leaves some out. The sample lists over 150,000 clones; approximately 61% were seen once. Donors were Caucasian adults residing in Nashville, Tennessee, USA. The sample comprised memory CD4+ T cells sorted from blood. Stated subset: CD45RA-negative fraction. This chain links TRBV18 with TRBJ2-5, with 9 bases lining up with TRBD2. The receptor's source is a man aged 25 to 40 in good health. The CDR3 nucleotides read TGTGCCAGCTCACCTGGGACTAGCCGAGAGACCCAGTACTTC. Translation gives CASSPGTSRETQYF.